This T cell receptor (beta chain) was observed in a study of shared clonotypes between healthy human individuals. About the research overall: The donor pool was made up of a couple of women and a few men aged 18 to 49.

Regarding this clone: Its antigen is unknown.

Findings and limits, study-wide: Sequencing depth was predicted to influence how clonotypes are shared among donors.

V was cut by 0 bases and J by 7 bases, with 6 bases left in between. The CDR3 consists of 12 residues. From germline, CDR1 is GTSNPN and CDR2 SVGIG (reference sequence). It was across several immunoSEQ plates that each subset's genomic DNA was evenly split. Data came from immunoSEQ multiplex PCR; TCRdb stores just in-frame clones and leaves some out. Here the sample spans about 2.4 million clones, around nine tenths being singletons. What was sequenced was naive CD4+ T cells sorted from blood. Documented subset: CD45RA+ positively selected. This sequence joins TRBV30 and TRBJ2-2; D gene uncertain. The clonotype comes from a young man in good health. CDR3 DNA: TGTGCCTGGAGTGTACAGCGCGGGGAGCTGTTTTTT. Protein sequence: CAWSVQRGELFF.